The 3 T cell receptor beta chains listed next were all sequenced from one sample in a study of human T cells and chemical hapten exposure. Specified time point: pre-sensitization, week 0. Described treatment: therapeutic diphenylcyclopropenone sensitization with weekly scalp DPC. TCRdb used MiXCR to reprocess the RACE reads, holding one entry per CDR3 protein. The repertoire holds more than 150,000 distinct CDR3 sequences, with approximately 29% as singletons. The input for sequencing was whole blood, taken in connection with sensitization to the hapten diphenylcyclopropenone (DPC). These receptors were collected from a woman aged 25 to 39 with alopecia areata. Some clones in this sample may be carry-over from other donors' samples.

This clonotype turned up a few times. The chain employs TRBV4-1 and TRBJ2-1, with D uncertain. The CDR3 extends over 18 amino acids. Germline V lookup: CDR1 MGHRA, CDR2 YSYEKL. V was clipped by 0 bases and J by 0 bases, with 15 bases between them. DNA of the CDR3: TGCGCCAGCAGCCAAGACCACTCTACCGGGTACTCCTACAATGAGCAGTTCTTC. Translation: CASSQDHSTGYSYNEQFF.

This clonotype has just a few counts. CDR3 loop: CSVEDPSGANVLTF. The CDR3 coding sequence is TGCAGCGTTGAAGACCCCTCTGGGGCCAACGTCCTGACTTTC. The J gene is TRBJ2-6, the V gene TRBV29-1; D uncertain. The length of the CDR3 is 14 residues. Germline V gene sequence: CDR1 SQVTM, CDR2 ANQGSEA. Trimming removed 0 bases from V and 0 bases from J, with 3 bases in between.

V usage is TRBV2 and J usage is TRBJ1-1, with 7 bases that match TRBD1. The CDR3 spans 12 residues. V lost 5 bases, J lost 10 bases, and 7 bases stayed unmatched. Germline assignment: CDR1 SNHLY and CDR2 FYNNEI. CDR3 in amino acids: CASSFPRGGAFF. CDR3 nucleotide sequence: TGTGCCAGCAGTTTTCCCAGGGGGGGAGCTTTCTTT. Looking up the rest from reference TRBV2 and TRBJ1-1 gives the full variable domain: EPEVTQTPSHQVTQMGQEVILRCVPISNHLYFYWYRQILGQKVEFLVSFYNNEISEKSEIFDDQFSVERPDGSNFTLKIRSTKLEDSAMYFCASSFPRGGAFFGQGTRLTVV.